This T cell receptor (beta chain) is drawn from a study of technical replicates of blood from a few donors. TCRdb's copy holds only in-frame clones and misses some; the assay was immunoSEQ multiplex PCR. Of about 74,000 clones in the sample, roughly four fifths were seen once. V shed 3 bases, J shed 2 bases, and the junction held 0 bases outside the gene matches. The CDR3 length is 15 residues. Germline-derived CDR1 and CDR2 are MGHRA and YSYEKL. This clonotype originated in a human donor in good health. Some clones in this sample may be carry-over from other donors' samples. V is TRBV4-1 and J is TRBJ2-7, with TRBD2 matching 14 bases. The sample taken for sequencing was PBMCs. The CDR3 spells CASSQTSGGAYEQYF. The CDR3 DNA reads TGCGCCAGCAGCCAGACTAGCGGGGGGGCCTACGAGCAGTACTTC.